This T cell receptor (beta chain) was identified during a study of T cell responses to AZD1222 COVID-19 vaccine. Notes on the study in general: Unmutated variant regions are reportedly targeted by nearly half of spike-specific TCRs.

Measured with immunoSEQ multiplex PCR; TCRdb has only the in-frame clones, and not every one. Here the sample spans around 80,000 clones, 85% to 95% being singletons. V was clipped by 7 bases and J by 8 bases, with 17 bases between them. The CDR3 consists of 13 residues. About this clone itself: What it binds is not known.

Sequenced here: peripheral blood, sampled on day 0 of AZD1222 vaccination. The chain couples TRBV12-3 or TRBV12-4 to TRBJ1-2, with D unresolved. The sequence derives from an adult in good health. The CDR3 DNA is TGTGCCAGCACCCTACAAGGGCCAGTCGGCTACACCTTC. Protein product: CASTLQGPVGYTF.